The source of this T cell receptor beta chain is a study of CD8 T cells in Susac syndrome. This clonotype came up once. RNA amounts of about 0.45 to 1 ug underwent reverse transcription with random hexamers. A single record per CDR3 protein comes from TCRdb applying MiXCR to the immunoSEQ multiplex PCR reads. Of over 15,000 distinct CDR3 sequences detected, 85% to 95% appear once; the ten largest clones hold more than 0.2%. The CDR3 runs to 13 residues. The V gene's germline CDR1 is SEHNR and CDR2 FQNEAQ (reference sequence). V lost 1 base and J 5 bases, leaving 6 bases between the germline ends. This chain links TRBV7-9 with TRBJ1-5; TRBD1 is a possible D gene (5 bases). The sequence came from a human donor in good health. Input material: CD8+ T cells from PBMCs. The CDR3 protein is CASSLGGDQPQHF. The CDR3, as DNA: TGTGCCAGCAGCTTAGGGGGCGATCAGCCCCAGCATTTT.